The following is a T cell receptor (beta chain) sequence with its context. Its antigen remains unidentified. The sample holds no much larger clone one base away, and base qualities are not on file. The immunoSEQ Assay, a bias-controlled multiplex PCR, was used to amplify TCRbeta CDR3 regions from genomic DNA. The study's own analysis went as follows. Nucleated cell counts per sample were estimated from amplification of reference gene primers within the assay. To quantify the absolute abundance of each unique TCRbeta CDR3 rearrangement, sequence reads were collapsed and filtered. Productive Simpson clonality was computed per sample as the square root of Simpson's diversity index over productive rearrangements. TCRdb took over this immuneACCESS table, retaining in-frame rearrangements with V and J assigned. Such tables are incomplete; in checked studies, under half of the missing clones stem from an unresolved V gene, and the remainder is unexplained. The DNA gave D and trimming, while V, J and clone size come from that table. The sample profile shows 97,000 or so clones; 75% to 95% of them were found once. The ten most abundant clones make up roughly 4.3% of the sample.

The data derive from a study of blood T cell repertoires in COVID-19 (dated by TCRdb to about 2020). For the study in its entirety: The collaborator samples originated in the United States, Italy and Spain and spanned the acute and convalescent phases of COVID-19. The prospective study material was composed of cDNA or gDNA derived from T cells, B-cell-depleted T cells, or PBMCs. Deeply sampled blood TCRbeta repertoires from subjects exposed to, actively infected with, or recovered from COVID-19 were included in the dataset. The repertoires were made available in a free public database intended to serve as a resource for research on the immune response to SARS-CoV-2. The samples were drawn from two sources: the first 160 participants of the ongoing ImmuneRACE study, and 1,254 subjects contributed by 6 global collaborators. A de-identified subject ID, COVID-19 status, age in years and sex were almost always included in the sample metadata. HLA class I and class II types, where available, came from metadata supplied by the sample provider rather than from assay-based typing.

Whole blood was collected in K2EDTA tubes by collaborating institutions according to the institutions' own protocols. For TCRbeta analysis, collaborators shipped samples in one of three forms: frozen whole blood, isolated PBMCs, or DNA extracted from either of those sample types. V and J are trimmed by 4 bases and 9 bases, and the gene matches miss 9 bases of the junction. As encoded in the germline V gene, CDR1 is SGHRS while CDR2 is YFSETQ. From the cysteine up to the phenylalanine, the CDR3 has a length of 15 residues. CDR3 DNA is the only sequence kept; it has 45 bases, read in frame from the first base. Paper-wide results and their limitations: Clinical and demographic metadata were provided uncurated, with the amount varying by source and participant.

This receptor chain uses TRBV5-1 and TRBJ1-6, and TRBD1 aligns with 8 junction nucleotides. The sequence was collected from a man aged 18 to 30 with acute or convalescent COVID-19. The specimen was peripheral blood. For the CDR3, the sequence is CASSAPGGAGSPLHF. The nucleotide sequence is given as TGCGCCAGCAGCGCACCAGGGGGCGCGGGTTCACCCCTCCACTTT.